Below are 14 T cell receptor beta chains sequenced from a single sample in a study of cytomegalovirus exposure and HLA in healthy donors (dated by TCRdb to 2015 to 2018). The protocol used for the library was the immunoSEQ multiplex PCR assay. The multiplex PCR relied on a mix of 60 forward primers for TCR Vbeta segments and 13 reverse primers for TCR Jbeta segments. The immuneACCESS repertoire file appears here via TCRdb, limited to in-frame rearrangements. These files lack a portion of the clones; in checked studies, under half of the deficit traces to unresolved V genes, and the cause of the others is not known. The sample includes over 150,000 clones, with approximately 84% observed a single time. The top ten hold 2.5% to 3.5% of the sample. What was sequenced was PBMCs. These receptors all stem from a woman in her forties or fifties in good health and CMV-seropositive.

The J gene is TRBJ2-5, the V gene TRBV9, with TRBD1 as a possible D gene (6 bases). CDR1 is SGDLS, CDR2 YYNGEE, per germline. V dropped 2 bases and J dropped 0 bases, with 8 bases sitting between them. The CDR3 length is 14 residues. The CDR3 region is CASSVTGNQETQYF. The CDR3 DNA reads as TGTGCCAGCAGCGTCACAGGGAACCAAGAGACCCAGTACTTC.

J is TRBJ1-1 and V is TRBV2; a weak D match, TRBD1 (5 bases). Between the trimmed V and J ends, which lost 6 bases and 1 base, there was a span of 9 bases. Germline CDR1 is SNHLY and CDR2 is FYNNEI. CDR3 length equals 13 residues. The CDR3 loop is CASSRTGNTEAFF. The CDR3 DNA is TGTGCCAGCAGCCGTACAGGGAACACTGAAGCTTTCTTT. Variable domain in full (rest from reference TRBV2 and TRBJ1-1): EPEVTQTPSHQVTQMGQEVILRCVPISNHLYFYWYRQILGQKVEFLVSFYNNEISEKSEIFDDQFSVERPDGSNFTLKIRSTKLEDSAMYFCASSRTGNTEAFFGQGTRLTVV.

This chain connects TRBV19 to TRBJ2-4, with TRBD2 identical over 7 bases. V lost 10 bases, J lost 1 base, and 7 bases stayed unmatched. Germline V gene sequence: CDR1 LNHDA, CDR2 SQIVND (reference sequence). This CDR3 comprises 14 residues. The CDR3 loop reads CATRGRAAKNIQYF. The DNA of the CDR3 is TGTGCCACCCGGGGGAGGGCGGCCAAAAACATTCAGTACTTC. Looking up the rest from reference TRBV19 and TRBJ2-4 gives the full variable domain: DGGITQSPKYLFRKEGQNVTLSCEQNLNHDAMYWYRQDPGQGLRLIYYSQIVNDFQKGDIAEGYSVSREKKESFPLTVTSAQKNPTAFYLCATRGRAAKNIQYFGAGTRLSVL.

The chain recombines TRBV13 with TRBJ2-3, with 10 bases identical to TRBD2. This CDR3 spans 17 amino acids. Germline trimming cut 0 bases from V and 5 bases from J; bases unmatched to any gene: 8. Per the germline V gene, CDR1 is PRHDT and CDR2 is FYEKMQ (reference sequence). The CDR3 bases are TGTGCCAGCAGCTTAGGAAGTAGCGGGGGGTGGGGAGATACGCAGTATTTT. Translating it yields CASSLGSSGGWGDTQYF.

The chain links TRBV15 to TRBJ2-5; D perhaps matches TRBD2 (7 bases). Per the germline V gene, CDR1 is LNHNV and CDR2 is YYDKDF (reference sequence). The CDR3 contains 17 residues. V was clipped by 0 bases and J by 2 bases, with 16 bases between them. The DNA of the CDR3 is TGTGCCACCAGCAGAGAGGACAGCGGGACTCTTCAAGAGACCCAGTACTTC. This encodes CATSREDSGTLQETQYF.

The chain employs TRBV29-1 and TRBJ1-4; 8 nucleotides line up with TRBD1. CDR3 length equals 14 residues. V lost 3 bases and J lost 0; bases outside the gene matches: 0. From germline, CDR1 is SQVTM and CDR2 ANQGSEA. The CDR3 sequence: CSVEDRATNEKLFF. For the CDR3, the DNA is TGCAGCGTTGAGGACAGGGCAACTAATGAAAAACTGTTTTTT.

This chain connects TRBV7-2 to TRBJ1-2; TRBD1 matches at 7 bases. With 0 bases clipped from V and 4 bases from J, the junction kept 2 bases outside the gene matches. This CDR3 has 14 residues. Per germline, CDR1 SGHTA and CDR2 FQGNSA. DNA of the CDR3: TGTGCCAGCAGCTTAGCCGAGGGGGCCTATGGCTACACCTTC. It translates to CASSLAEGAYGYTF. The entire variable domain, with the rest obtained from reference TRBV7-2 and TRBJ1-2, is as follows: GAGVSQSPSNKVTEKGKDVELRCDPISGHTALYWYRQSLGQGLEFLIYFQGNSAPDKSGLPSDRFSAERTGGSVSTLTIQRTQQEDSAVYLCASSLAEGAYGYTFGSGTRLTVV.

The V and J genes are TRBV4-3 and TRBJ2-1; D is possibly TRBD1 (6 bases). CDR3 length: 16 residues. From germline, CDR1 is LGHNA and CDR2 YSLEER. Trimming took off 4 bases at V and 2 bases at J, with 15 bases between the two ends. As DNA, the CDR3 is TGCGCCAGCAGCCGCCCCGGCAGGGGAGCCTACAATGAGCAGTTCTTC. Amino acid sequence: CASSRPGRGAYNEQFF.

The chain uses TRBV30 and TRBJ1-5, with 7 bases lining up with TRBD1. The CDR3 runs 16 residues. Germline CDR1 GTSNPN, CDR2 SVGIG (reference sequence). The V and J ends lost 7 bases and 2 bases, in that order; junction bases with no gene match: 14. In nucleotides, the CDR3 is TGTGCCTTCGGGGGCAGGGGGACCCTCGGCAATCAGCCCCAGCATTTT. Amino acids: CAFGGRGTLGNQPQHF.

CDR3 protein: CATSRGDRGENEQYF. CDR3 coding DNA: TGTGCCACCAGCAGGGGAGACAGGGGGGAGAACGAGCAGTACTTC. The V call is TRBV15, the J call TRBJ2-7; 9 nucleotides line up with TRBD1. The CDR3 covers 15 residues. Looked up from germline, CDR1 is LNHNV and CDR2 is YYDKDF (reference sequence). J lost 5 bases, V lost 3 bases, and 8 bases had no gene match.

The CDR3 protein is CAIERRANTEAFF. The CDR3 DNA sequence: TGTGCCATAGAAAGGAGGGCGAACACTGAAGCTTTCTTT. The chain carries TRBV28 and TRBJ1-1; D unresolved. Germline assignment: CDR1 MDHEN and CDR2 SYDVKM. CDR3 length: 13 amino acids. Trimming shortened V by 10 bases and J by 1 base, and 13 bases separated the two germline ends.

The J gene is TRBJ2-7, the V gene TRBV6-5; maybe TRBD2 (5 bases). Germline V lookup: CDR1 MNHEY, CDR2 SVGAGI. This CDR3 region has 15 residues. Trimming stripped 7 bases from V and 5 bases from J, with 21 bases between. DNA of the CDR3: TGTGCCAGCAAAACCAGCGGAGCCCCTGGCGACGAGCAGTACTTC. Amino acids: CASKTSGAPGDEQYF.

V and J are TRBV9 and TRBJ2-6, with 11 bases lining up with TRBD2. Germline V gene lookup returns CDR1 SGDLS and CDR2 YYNGEE. The CDR3 length is 18 residues. With 3 bases clipped from V and 2 bases from J, the junction kept 7 bases outside the gene matches. The CDR3 coding sequence is TGTGCCAGCAGCGAGGGAACTAGCGGGAGCCCTGGGGCCAACGTCCTGACTTTC. It specifies CASSEGTSGSPGANVLTF.

The V gene is TRBV5-1, the J gene TRBJ1-2; 7 nucleotides match TRBD1. This CDR3 region has 15 residues. In germline, CDR1 is SGHRS, CDR2 YFSETQ. J was trimmed by 4 bases and V by 5 bases; bases with no gene match: 11. DNA of the CDR3: TGCGCCAGCAGTACGACAGGGAACCCGGGCTATGGCTACACCTTC. This sequence encodes CASSTTGNPGYGYTF.